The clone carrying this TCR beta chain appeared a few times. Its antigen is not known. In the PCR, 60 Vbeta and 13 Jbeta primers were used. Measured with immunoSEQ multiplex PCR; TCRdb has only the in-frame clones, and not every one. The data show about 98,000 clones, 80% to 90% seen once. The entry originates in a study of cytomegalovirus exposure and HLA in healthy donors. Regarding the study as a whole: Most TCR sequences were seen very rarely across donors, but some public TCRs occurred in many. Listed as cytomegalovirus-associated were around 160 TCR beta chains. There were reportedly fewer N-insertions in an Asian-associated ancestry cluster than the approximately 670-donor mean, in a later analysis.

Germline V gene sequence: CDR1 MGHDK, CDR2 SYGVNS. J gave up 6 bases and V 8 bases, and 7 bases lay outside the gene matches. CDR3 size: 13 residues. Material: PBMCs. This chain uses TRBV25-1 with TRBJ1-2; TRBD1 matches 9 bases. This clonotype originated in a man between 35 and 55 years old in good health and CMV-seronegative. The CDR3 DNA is TGTGCCAGCGTGGGACAGGGAAATCATGGCTACACCTTC. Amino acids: CASVGQGNHGYTF.